This TCR beta chain was documented in a study of cytomegalovirus exposure and HLA in healthy donors. Study-wide results and caveats: Overall, around 160 TCR beta chains were annotated as cytomegalovirus-associated.

In its sample, this clone was seen a few times. What it binds is unknown. PCR used 60 Vbeta primers and 13 Jbeta primers. This table comes from immunoSEQ multiplex PCR, and its TCRdb copy is limited to in-frame clones, with some not included. The sample consists of approximately 190,000 clones, approximately 80% of them appearing once. The sample comprised PBMCs. The origin of this receptor is a woman aged 25-40 years in good health and CMV-seropositive.

Written as DNA, the CDR3 is TGTGCCAGCAGTCCTCGACAGGGAGGAAACACCATATATTTT. Translating gives CASSPRQGGNTIYF. The rearrangement joins TRBV28 to TRBJ1-3; 7 bases are shared with TRBD1. CDR3 length: 14 amino acids. V was pared by 5 bases and J by 4 bases, with 5 bases of the junction left unmatched. Per germline, CDR1 MDHEN and CDR2 SYDVKM.